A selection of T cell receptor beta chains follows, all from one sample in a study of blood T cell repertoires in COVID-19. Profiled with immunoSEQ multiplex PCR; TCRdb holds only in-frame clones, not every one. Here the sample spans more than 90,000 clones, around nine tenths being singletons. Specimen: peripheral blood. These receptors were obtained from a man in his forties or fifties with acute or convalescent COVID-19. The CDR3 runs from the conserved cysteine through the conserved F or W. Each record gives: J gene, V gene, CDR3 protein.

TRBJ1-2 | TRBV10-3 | CAISPGANYGYTF
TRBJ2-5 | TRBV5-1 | CASSLGGTEGETQYF
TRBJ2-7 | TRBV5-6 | CASSPRPDRHYEQYF
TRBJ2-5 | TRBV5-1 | CASSLEAGIGETQYF
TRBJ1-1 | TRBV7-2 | CASSIEQGLGTEAFF
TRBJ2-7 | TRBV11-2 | CASSFEQGRAYEQYF
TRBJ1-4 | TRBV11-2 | CASSLAPGRPGKLFF
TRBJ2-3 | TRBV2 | CASSVGASADTQYF
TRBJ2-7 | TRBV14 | CASSQGSLRGTPYEQYF
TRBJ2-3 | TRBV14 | CASSPRVLAGYFLADTQYF
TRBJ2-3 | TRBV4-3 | CASSRSLFSGANTDTQYF
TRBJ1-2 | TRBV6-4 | CASSEGGGSYTF
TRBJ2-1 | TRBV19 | CASSFSPGLNSPSYAEQFF
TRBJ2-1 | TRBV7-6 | CASSLGTVSYNEQFF
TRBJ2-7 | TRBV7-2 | CASSLVGTGLYEQYF
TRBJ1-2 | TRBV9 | CASSYTENYGYTF
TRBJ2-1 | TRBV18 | CASSPTDNEQFF
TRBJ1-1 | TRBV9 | CASSVAPTGGNTEAFF
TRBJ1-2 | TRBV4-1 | CASSQEPGTFYYGYTF
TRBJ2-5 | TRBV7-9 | CASSLFGTGPPETQYF
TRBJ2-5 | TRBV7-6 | CASSLTSGRALETQYF
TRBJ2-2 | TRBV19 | CASMTGTGNTGELFF